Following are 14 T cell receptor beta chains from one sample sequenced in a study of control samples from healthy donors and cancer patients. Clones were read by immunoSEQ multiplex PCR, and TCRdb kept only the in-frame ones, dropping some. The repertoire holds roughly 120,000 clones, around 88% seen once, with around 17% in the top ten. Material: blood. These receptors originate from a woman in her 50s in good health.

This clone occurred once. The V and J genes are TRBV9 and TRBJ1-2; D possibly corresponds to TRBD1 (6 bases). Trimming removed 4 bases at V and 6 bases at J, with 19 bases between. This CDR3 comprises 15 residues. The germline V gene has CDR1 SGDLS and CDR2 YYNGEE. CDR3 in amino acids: CASSPYRDALDGYTF. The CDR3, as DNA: TGTGCCAGCAGCCCGTACAGGGACGCGTTGGATGGCTACACCTTC.

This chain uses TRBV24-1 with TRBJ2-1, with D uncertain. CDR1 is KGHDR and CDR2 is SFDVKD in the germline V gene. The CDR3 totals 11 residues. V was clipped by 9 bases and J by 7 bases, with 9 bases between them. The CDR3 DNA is TGTGCCACCGGACGATTGAATGAGCAGTTCTTC. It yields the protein CATGRLNEQFF.

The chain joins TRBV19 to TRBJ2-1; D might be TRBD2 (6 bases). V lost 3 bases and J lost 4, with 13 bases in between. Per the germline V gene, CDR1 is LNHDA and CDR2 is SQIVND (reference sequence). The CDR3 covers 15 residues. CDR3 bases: TGTGCCAGTAGTATCCCCACTGCGGGATACAATGAGCAGTTCTTC. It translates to CASSIPTAGYNEQFF.

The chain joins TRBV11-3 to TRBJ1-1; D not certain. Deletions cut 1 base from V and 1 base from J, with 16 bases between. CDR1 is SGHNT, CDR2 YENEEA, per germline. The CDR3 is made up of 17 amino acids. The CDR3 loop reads CASSLGRAGEGNTEAFF. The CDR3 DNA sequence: TGTGCCAGCAGCTTAGGGAGGGCTGGAGAGGGGAACACTGAAGCTTTCTTT.

CDR3 nucleotide sequence: TGTGCCAGCAGCTTCTACGTCGATCAGCCCCAGCATTTT. This gives the protein CASSFYVDQPQHF. The chain has TRBV7-8 and TRBJ1-5; D not certain. CDR1 and CDR2 from the germline V gene are SGHVS and FQNEAQ. The CDR3 spans 13 residues. Deletions cut 3 bases from V and 5 bases from J, with 8 bases between.

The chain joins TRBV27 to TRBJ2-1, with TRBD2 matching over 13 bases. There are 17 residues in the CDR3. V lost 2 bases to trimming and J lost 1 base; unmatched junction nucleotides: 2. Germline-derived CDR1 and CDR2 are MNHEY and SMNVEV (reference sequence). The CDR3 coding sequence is TGTGCCAGCAGTTTACGGACTAGCGGGAGTTCCTACAATGAGCAGTTCTTC. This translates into CASSLRTSGSSYNEQFF.

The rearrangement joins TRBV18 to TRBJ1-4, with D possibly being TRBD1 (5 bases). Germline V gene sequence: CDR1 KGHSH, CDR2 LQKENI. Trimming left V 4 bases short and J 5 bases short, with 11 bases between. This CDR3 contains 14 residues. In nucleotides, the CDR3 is TGTGCCAGCTCACTATCTTGGGGCAATGAAAAACTGTTTTTT. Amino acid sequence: CASSLSWGNEKLFF.

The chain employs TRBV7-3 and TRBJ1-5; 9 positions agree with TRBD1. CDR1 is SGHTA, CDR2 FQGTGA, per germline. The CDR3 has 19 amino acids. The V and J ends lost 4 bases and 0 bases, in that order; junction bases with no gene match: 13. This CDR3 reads CASSSTGGRSRYSNQPQHF. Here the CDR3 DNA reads TGTGCCAGCAGCTCAACAGGGGGCAGGTCCCGCTATAGCAATCAGCCCCAGCATTTT.

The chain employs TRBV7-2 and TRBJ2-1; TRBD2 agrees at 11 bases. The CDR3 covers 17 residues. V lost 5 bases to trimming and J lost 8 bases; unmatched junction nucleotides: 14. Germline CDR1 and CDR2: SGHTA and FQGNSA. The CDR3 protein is CASSPRPSGRWFDEQFF. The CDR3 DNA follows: TGTGCCAGCAGCCCCCGGCCTAGCGGGAGGTGGTTTGATGAGCAGTTCTTC. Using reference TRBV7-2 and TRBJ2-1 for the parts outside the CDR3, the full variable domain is GAGVSQSPSNKVTEKGKDVELRCDPISGHTALYWYRQSLGQGLEFLIYFQGNSAPDKSGLPSDRFSAERTGGSVSTLTIQRTQQEDSAVYLCASSPRPSGRWFDEQFFGPGTRLTVL.

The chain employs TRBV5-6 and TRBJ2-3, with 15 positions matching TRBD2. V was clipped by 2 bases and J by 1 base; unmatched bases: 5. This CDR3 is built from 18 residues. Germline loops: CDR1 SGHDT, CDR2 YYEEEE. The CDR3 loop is CASSFGTSGRIGTDTQYF. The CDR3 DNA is TGTGCCAGCAGCTTTGGGACTAGCGGGAGGATCGGCACAGATACGCAGTATTTT.

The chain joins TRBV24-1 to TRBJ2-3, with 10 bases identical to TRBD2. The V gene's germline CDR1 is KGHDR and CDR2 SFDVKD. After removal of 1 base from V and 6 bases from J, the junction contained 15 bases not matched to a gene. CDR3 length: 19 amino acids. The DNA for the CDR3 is TGTGCCACCAGTGATTTCCTCGGAACTAGCGGGAATGGGAGGGATACGCAGTATTTT. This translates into CATSDFLGTSGNGRDTQYF.

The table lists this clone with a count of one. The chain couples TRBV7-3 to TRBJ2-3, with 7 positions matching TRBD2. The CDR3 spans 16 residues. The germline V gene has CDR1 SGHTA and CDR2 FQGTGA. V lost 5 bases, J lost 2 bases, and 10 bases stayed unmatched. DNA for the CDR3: TGTGCCAGCAGCCGGGACTTGGGAGGGCCCACAGATACGCAGTATTTT. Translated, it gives CASSRDLGGPTDTQYF.

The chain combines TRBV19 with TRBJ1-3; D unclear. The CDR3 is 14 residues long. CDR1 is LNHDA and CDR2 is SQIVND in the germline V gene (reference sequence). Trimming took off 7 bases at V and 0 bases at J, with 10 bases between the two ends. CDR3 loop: CASNLGFSGNTIYF. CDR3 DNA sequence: TGTGCCAGTAACCTTGGGTTCTCTGGAAACACCATATATTTT.

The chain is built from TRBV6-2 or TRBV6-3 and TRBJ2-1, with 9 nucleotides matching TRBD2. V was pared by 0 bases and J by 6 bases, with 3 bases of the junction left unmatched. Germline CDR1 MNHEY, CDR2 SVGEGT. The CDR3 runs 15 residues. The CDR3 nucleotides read TGTGCCAGCAGTTACTCGAATAGCGGGAGCAATGAGCAGTTCTTC. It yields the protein CASSYSNSGSNEQFF.